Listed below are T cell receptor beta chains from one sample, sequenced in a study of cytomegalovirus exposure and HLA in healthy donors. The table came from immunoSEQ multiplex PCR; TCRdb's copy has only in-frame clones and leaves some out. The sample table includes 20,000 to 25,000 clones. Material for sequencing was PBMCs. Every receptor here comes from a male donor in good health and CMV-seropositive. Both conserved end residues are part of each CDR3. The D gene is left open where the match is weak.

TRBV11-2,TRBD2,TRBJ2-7,CASSLTSGSTYEQYF,TGTGCCAGCAGCTTGACTAGCGGGTCCACCTACGAGCAGTACTTC
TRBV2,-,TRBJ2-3,CASSGGTGTVADTQYF,TGTGCCAGCAGTGGCGGGACCGGGACTGTAGCAGATACGCAGTATTTT
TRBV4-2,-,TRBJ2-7,CASSQAYGFAYEQYF,TGTGCCAGCAGCCAAGCTTACGGGTTTGCCTACGAGCAGTACTTC
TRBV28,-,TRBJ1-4,CASDSATNEKLFF,TGTGCCAGCGACAGTGCAACTAATGAAAAACTGTTTTTT
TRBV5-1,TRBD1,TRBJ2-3,CASSLDPGQVSTDTQYF,TGCGCCAGCAGCTTGGACCCGGGACAGGTAAGCACAGATACGCAGTATTTT
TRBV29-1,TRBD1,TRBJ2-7,CSVATGVGNEQYF,TGCAGCGTTGCCACAGGGGTGGGGAACGAGCAGTACTTC
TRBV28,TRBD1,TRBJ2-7,CASSIPGQGAYEQYF,TGTGCCAGCAGCATACCGGGACAGGGGGCATACGAGCAGTACTTC
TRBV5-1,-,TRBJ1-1,CASSLEFDEGTEAFF,TGCGCCAGCAGCTTGGAGTTCGACGAGGGCACTGAAGCTTTCTTT
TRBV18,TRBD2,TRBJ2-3,CASSPWSGGTDTQYF,TGTGCCAGCTCACCATGGAGCGGGGGGACAGATACGCAGTATTTT
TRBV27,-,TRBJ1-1,CASSHRGWATEAFF,TGTGCCAGCAGCCATAGGGGATGGGCCACTGAAGCTTTCTTT
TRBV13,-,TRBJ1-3,CASSFGSGNTIYF,TGTGCCAGCAGCTTCGGCTCTGGAAACACCATATATTTT
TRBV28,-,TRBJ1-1,CASSPPRQTLNTEAFF,TGTGCCAGCAGTCCTCCTCGGCAGACATTGAACACTGAAGCTTTCTTT
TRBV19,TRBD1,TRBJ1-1,CASSIGRAGGMNTEAFF,TGTGCCAGTAGTATAGGGAGGGCAGGGGGCATGAACACTGAAGCTTTCTTT
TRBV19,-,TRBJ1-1,CASSMRISGFTEAFF,TGTGCCAGTAGTATGAGGATTTCCGGGTTCACTGAAGCTTTCTTT
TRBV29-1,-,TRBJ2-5,CSVEGKSGTWETQYF,TGCAGCGTTGAAGGGAAATCAGGGACTTGGGAGACCCAGTACTTC
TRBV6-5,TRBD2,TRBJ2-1,CASRAGTSENNEQFF,TGTGCCAGCAGGGCCGGGACTAGCGAAAACAATGAGCAGTTCTTC
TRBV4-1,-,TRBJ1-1,CASSQSVNTEAFF,TGCGCCAGCAGCCAATCAGTGAACACTGAAGCTTTCTTT
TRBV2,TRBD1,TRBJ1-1,CASSERQGMNTEAFF,TGTGCCAGCAGTGAAAGACAGGGAATGAACACTGAAGCTTTCTTT
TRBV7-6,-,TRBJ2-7,CASSLVRLAADYEQYF,TGTGCCAGCAGCTTAGTGAGGCTCGCTGCGGATTACGAGCAGTACTTC
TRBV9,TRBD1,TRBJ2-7,CASSVARGGNEQYF,TGTGCCAGCAGCGTAGCTCGAGGGGGCAACGAGCAGTACTTC